Below are 27 T cell receptor beta chains sequenced from a single sample in a study of blood T cell repertoires in COVID-19. The repertoire was sequenced with immunoSEQ multiplex PCR; TCRdb's copy has only in-frame clones and lacks some. This sample has about 180,000 clones; 80% to 90% occur once, and the top ten carry around 9.5%. Sample: PBMCs or T cells enriched from blood (not recorded which). These receptors originate from a woman aged 18-29 years who had recovered from COVID-19.

The genes are TRBV6-5 and TRBJ1-6; D is undetermined. Trimming left V 0 bases short and J 0 bases short, with 6 bases between. Germline V gene lookup returns CDR1 MNHEY and CDR2 SVGAGI. The CDR3 sequence is 16 residues long. In nucleotides, the CDR3 is TGTGCCAGCAGTTACTCACTAAGCTCCTATAATTCACCCCTCCACTTT. Its protein product is CASSYSLSSYNSPLHF.

The chain uses TRBV6-5 and TRBJ2-1; 8 nucleotides agree with TRBD2. The junction had 7 bases not matched to a gene; V was cut back by 2 bases and J by 10 bases. Germline V gene lookup returns CDR1 MNHEY and CDR2 SVGAGI. CDR3 length equals 14 residues. CDR3 DNA sequence: TGTGCCAGCAGTTACCAGCGGGAGTGGGAAGAGCAGTTCTTC. This sequence encodes CASSYQREWEEQFF.

The chain recombines TRBV2 with TRBJ2-1, with TRBD2 matching 11 bases. Germline V gives CDR1 SNHLY, CDR2 FYNNEI. The junction had 8 bases not matched to a gene; V was cut back by 6 bases and J by 7 bases. The length of the CDR3 is 15 residues. In DNA, the CDR3 is TGTGCCAGCAGGTTACTAGCGGGGGCGATGAATGAGCAGTTCTTC. It encodes CASRLLAGAMNEQFF.

This clone has more than one count but fewer than ten. The chain is built from TRBV25-1 and TRBJ1-2; weak D call: TRBD1 (5 bases). This CDR3 region has 15 residues. Germline V CDR1 and CDR2: MGHDK, SYGVNS. V lost 1 base and J 0 bases, leaving 9 bases between the germline ends. CDR3: CASSESAGTNYGYTF. The CDR3 DNA sequence: TGTGCCAGCAGTGAATCCGCAGGGACTAACTATGGCTACACCTTC.

The rearrangement links TRBV7-2 to TRBJ2-3, with 16 bases lining up with TRBD2. The CDR3 is 17 residues long. The J segment lost 10 bases and the V segment lost 7 bases, leaving 14 bases of the junction unmatched. The V gene's germline CDR1 is SGHTA and CDR2 FQGNSA. The CDR3, as DNA: TGTGCCAGCACGAGGGCAGGGACTAGCGGGAGGGCCCATCCGCAGTATTTT. As protein: CASTRAGTSGRAHPQYF.

As concerns this clone: The same CDR3 arises from other DNA sequences in this sample as well. The chain uses TRBV18 and TRBJ2-7, with D uncertain. Germline loops: CDR1 KGHSH, CDR2 LQKENI. Trimming shortened V by 0 bases and J by 0 bases, and 6 bases separated the two germline ends. The CDR3 contains 14 residues. CDR3 amino acids: CASSPPASSYEQYF. CDR3 nucleotide sequence: TGTGCCAGCTCACCACCGGCAAGCTCCTACGAGCAGTACTTC.

This chain uses TRBV7-9 with TRBJ1-4; D might be TRBD1 (5 bases). Germline V CDR1 and CDR2: SEHNR, FQNEAQ (reference sequence). This CDR3 contains 14 residues. V lost 4 bases and J lost 8, with 14 bases in between. CDR3 residues: CASSSYRLDEKLFF. For the CDR3, the DNA is TGTGCCAGCAGCTCATACAGGCTCGACGAAAAACTGTTTTTT.

CDR3 nucleotide sequence: TGTGCTAGCGGGGTCGGGGGGGGCCCTCGGGAGACCCAGTACTTC. It codes for CASGVGGGPRETQYF. This rearrangement joins TRBV7-7 to TRBJ2-5; 8 bases are shared with TRBD2. CDR3 length equals 15 residues. The germline V gene encodes CDR1 SSHAT and CDR2 FNYEAQ (reference sequence).

This chain joins TRBV9 and TRBJ1-2; TRBD1 matches at 7 bases. The CDR3 contains 17 residues. The trim removed 0 bases at V and 5 bases at J, leaving 13 bases unmatched. Germline V gene lookup returns CDR1 SGDLS and CDR2 YYNGEE. DNA of the CDR3: TGTGCCAGCAGCGTAGAACCCCCCAAGACAGGGAGTTATGGCTACACCTTC. Translated, it gives CASSVEPPKTGSYGYTF.

Regarding this clone: Other DNA sequences in this specimen translate into the identical CDR3. The chain uses TRBV18 and TRBJ1-1, with no clear D. This CDR3 contains 15 residues. Germline V gene sequence: CDR1 KGHSH, CDR2 LQKENI. The ends were cut back, 2 bases at V and 1 base at J, with 11 bases in the middle. The CDR3: CASSPVGLTNTEAFF. The CDR3 DNA sequence: TGTGCCAGCTCACCAGTCGGGTTGACGAACACTGAAGCTTTCTTT.

This clone came up a few times. This CDR3 reads CASSYSSGSLYEQYF. CDR3 nucleotide sequence: TGTGCCAGCAGTTACTCTAGCGGGAGCCTCTACGAGCAGTACTTC. The chain carries TRBV6-5 and TRBJ2-7, with TRBD2 matching 9 bases. V gave up 0 bases and J gave up 3 bases; unmatched junction bases: 3. The CDR3 is 15 residues long. Germline V gene sequence: CDR1 MNHEY, CDR2 SVGAGI.

The rearrangement links TRBV9 to TRBJ2-1; D may be TRBD2 (6 bases). In germline, CDR1 is SGDLS, CDR2 YYNGEE. The CDR3 has 15 residues. The germline V and J ends were trimmed by 3 bases and 0 bases, with 10 bases remaining between them. DNA for the CDR3: TGTGCCAGCAGCGGTCTCGGGGGCTCCTACAATGAGCAGTTCTTC. It is translated as CASSGLGGSYNEQFF.

The rearrangement uses TRBV10-2 and TRBJ2-7; 7 bases align to TRBD1. J gave up 7 bases and V 0 bases, and 9 bases lay outside the gene matches. Germline CDR1 reads WSHSY; CDR2 reads SAAADI. This CDR3 is 15 amino acids long. CDR3 DNA sequence: TGCGCCAGCAGTGAGTCGTCCAGGGGGATGAGGGAGCAGTACTTC. It translates to CASSESSRGMREQYF.

The chain links TRBV11-3 to TRBJ2-1; the D gene is possibly TRBD1 (6 bases). CDR1 SGHNT and CDR2 YENEEA come from the germline V gene. The CDR3 is 14 amino acids. Trimming removed 5 bases from V and 4 bases from J, with 12 bases in between. CDR3 in DNA: TGTGCCAGCAGCAACGGACAGCCGTACAATGAGCAGTTCTTC. This codes for CASSNGQPYNEQFF.

A single count supports this clone. The J gene is TRBJ2-1, the V gene TRBV5-1; the D gene is possibly TRBD1 (5 bases). V was cut by 0 bases and J by 6 bases, with 7 bases left in between. Per germline, CDR1 SGHRS and CDR2 YFSETQ. The length of the CDR3 is 13 residues. CDR3 bases: TGCGCCAGCAGCTTGGGACAGAGCAATGAGCAGTTCTTC. Translating it yields CASSLGQSNEQFF.

This rearrangement joins TRBV7-6 to TRBJ2-3, with D perhaps TRBD2 (6 bases). From germline, CDR1 is SGHVS and CDR2 FNYEAQ. The CDR3 extends over 15 amino acids. V lost 1 base and J lost 2, with 10 bases in between. CDR3 in amino acids: CASSLEWDFTDTQYF. CDR3 coding DNA: TGTGCCAGCAGCTTAGAATGGGACTTCACAGATACGCAGTATTTT.

The V and J genes are TRBV9 and TRBJ1-2; no clear D. The CDR3 is 14 residues long. CDR1 is SGDLS, CDR2 YYNGEE, per germline. Trimming removed 4 bases at V and 4 bases at J, with 14 bases between. CDR3 in amino acids: CASSLGSRGYGYTF. Written as DNA, the CDR3 is TGTGCCAGCAGCCTCGGGAGCCGCGGCTATGGCTACACCTTC.

The genes are TRBV10-3 and TRBJ1-1; the match to TRBD1 covers 11 bases. This CDR3 region has 14 residues. The V segment lost 7 bases and the J segment 5 bases; nucleotides outside the gene matches: 6. Germline CDR1 ENHRY, CDR2 SYGVKD. Written as DNA, the CDR3 is TGTGCCATCACCGGGGACAGGGGGGGGACTGAAGCTTTCTTT. It yields the protein CAITGDRGGTEAFF.

J is TRBJ1-2 and V is TRBV28, with D maybe TRBD1 (6 bases). The CDR3 is 11 amino acids. Deletions cut 8 bases from V and 9 bases from J, with 13 bases between. Germline-derived CDR1 and CDR2 are MDHEN and SYDVKM. The CDR3 DNA follows: TGTGCCAGCGCGGGGGCCGTCAGCTACACCTTC. Amino acid sequence: CASAGAVSYTF.

The gene calls are TRBV27 and TRBJ2-3; 9 bases are shared with TRBD2. The CDR3 extends over 14 amino acids. Germline V gene sequence: CDR1 MNHEY, CDR2 SMNVEV (reference sequence). With V trimmed by 7 bases and J by 4 bases, 6 bases remained unmatched. CDR3 loop: CASKIAGVSDTQYF. In DNA, the CDR3 is TGTGCCAGCAAAATAGCGGGGGTTTCAGATACGCAGTATTTT.

V usage is TRBV6-6 and J usage is TRBJ1-2; D ambiguous. The V end lost 7 bases, the J end lost 2 bases, and 17 bases lay between the germline ends. Germline values: CDR1 MNHNY, CDR2 SVGAGI (reference sequence). The CDR3 spans 15 residues. The CDR3 DNA follows: TGTGCCAGCATCCCAGACCGGGATTGGAACTATGGCTACACCTTC. It codes for CASIPDRDWNYGYTF.

V is TRBV7-9 and J is TRBJ2-2; D is perhaps TRBD2 (6 bases). Germline lookup yields CDR1 SEHNR and CDR2 FQNEAQ (reference sequence). V lost 8 bases and J 1 base, leaving 20 bases between the germline ends. This CDR3 has 17 residues. The CDR3 region is CASAERGGGKNTGELFF. The CDR3 coding sequence is TGTGCCAGCGCCGAACGAGGCGGCGGGAAGAACACCGGGGAGCTGTTTTTT.

V is TRBV4-3 and J is TRBJ2-3; D is undetermined. The CDR3 spans 13 residues. V was clipped by 0 bases and J by 10 bases, with 11 bases between them. Germline values: CDR1 LGHNA, CDR2 YSLEER. In DNA form, the CDR3 reads TGCGCCAGCAGCCAAGATTTGAGGTGGGCGCAGTATTTT. As protein: CASSQDLRWAQYF.

This chain's CDR3 is CASSVGDRVAGELFF. Here the CDR3 DNA reads TGTGCCAGCAGCGTAGGGGACAGGGTAGCCGGGGAGCTGTTTTTT. The rearrangement links TRBV9 to TRBJ2-2; 9 nucleotides match TRBD1. CDR3 size: 15 residues. The germline V gene has CDR1 SGDLS and CDR2 YYNGEE. V lost 0 bases, J lost 6 bases, and 3 bases stayed unmatched.

The genes are TRBV18 and TRBJ1-1, with D possibly matching TRBD1 (5 bases). Looked up from germline, CDR1 is KGHSH and CDR2 is LQKENI. Deletions cut 2 bases from V and 3 bases from J, with 19 bases between. This CDR3 contains 17 residues. The CDR3 DNA reads as TGTGCCAGCTCACCAACAACCCGAAGGTGGGGGGACACTGAAGCTTTCTTT. Translated: CASSPTTRRWGDTEAFF.

This chain connects TRBV5-1 to TRBJ1-2; D call uncertain. Per the germline V gene, CDR1 is SGHRS and CDR2 is YFSETQ. The V and J ends lost 0 bases and 8 bases respectively, with 11 bases between them. CDR3 length: 13 amino acids. Here the CDR3 reads CASSLDQTVGYTF. Written as DNA, the CDR3 is TGCGCCAGCAGCTTGGACCAGACTGTAGGCTACACCTTC.

The rearrangement uses TRBV27 and TRBJ1-6; D is possibly TRBD1 (5 bases). The V and J ends lost 6 bases and 6 bases respectively, with 21 bases between them. Germline CDR1 is MNHEY and CDR2 is SMNVEV (reference sequence). There are 17 residues in the CDR3. The CDR3 spells CASRTSGPGLLNSPLHF. CDR3 in DNA: TGTGCCAGCAGAACCTCCGGTCCAGGGCTACTTAATTCACCCCTCCACTTT.